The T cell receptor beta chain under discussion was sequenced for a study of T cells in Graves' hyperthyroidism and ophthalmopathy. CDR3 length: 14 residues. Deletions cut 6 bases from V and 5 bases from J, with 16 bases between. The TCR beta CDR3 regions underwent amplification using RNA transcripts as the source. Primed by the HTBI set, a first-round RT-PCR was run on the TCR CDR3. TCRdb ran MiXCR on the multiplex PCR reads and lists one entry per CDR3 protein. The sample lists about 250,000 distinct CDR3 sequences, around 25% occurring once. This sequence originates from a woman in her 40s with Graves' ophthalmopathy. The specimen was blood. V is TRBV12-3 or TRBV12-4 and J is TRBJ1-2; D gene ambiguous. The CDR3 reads CASSPTGPGYGYTF. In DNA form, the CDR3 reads TGTGCCAGCAGCCCTACTGGGCCGGGGTATGGCTACACCTTC.